Listed below are T cell receptor beta chains from one sample, sequenced in a study of T-cell reconstitution after alpha-beta-depleted transplantation in children. TCRdb re-analysed the PCR reads in MiXCR, keeping a single row per CDR3 protein. The sample records roughly 240,000 distinct CDR3 sequences, roughly 8.2% being singletons. The sample consisted of PBMCs, mostly from graft donor cells, taken 180 days after TCRalphabeta/CD19-depleted stem cell transplant. These receptors were taken from a male patient between 5 and 17 years old who had a stem cell transplant for acute lymphoblastic leukemia, so the T cells may come from the graft donor. CDR3s include the opening cysteine and the closing phenylalanine or tryptophan. D genes are given only for firm matches.

CDR3,V,D
CSARLSGSFPYNEQFF,TRBV20-1,TRBD2
CASSLGRDYEQYF,TRBV5-1,-
CASSGPSQETQYF,TRBV6-1,-
CASSQQGRGETQYF,TRBV28,-
CASSLSRGKNIQYF,TRBV7-2,-
CASSYSSRPGELFF,TRBV6-5,-
CASSPLLAGEQYF,TRBV18,TRBD2
CASEARDSYEQYF,TRBV3-1,-
CASSTQTGVETQYF,TRBV19,TRBD1
CASSPQGDTEAFF,TRBV5-1,-
CASSSQGVLAGGLTGELFF,TRBV5-6,TRBD2
CASSEVGNTEAFF,TRBV7-9,-
CASRPERALSGANVLTF,TRBV2,-
CSVRGVLTDTQYF,TRBV29-1,TRBD2
CASSLRDRDTEAFF,TRBV5-1,TRBD1
CSARSGRQYQETQYF,TRBV20-1,-
CASSQDRGTQPQHF,TRBV6-2/TRBV6-3,TRBD1
CASGLAVEQYF,TRBV6-1,TRBD2
CASSLLGSLVMNTEAFF,TRBV5-1,-
CATSEEGYEQYF,TRBV24-1,-
CASSPGQGLSGANVLTF,TRBV6-2/TRBV6-3,TRBD1
CASPGAQPLETPYILRRTIYF,TRBV7-2,-
CASSFSFYEQYF,TRBV28,-
CASSTQREGRDTQYF,TRBV2,TRBD2
CASSYSDRGSIYF,TRBV6-5,TRBD1
CASSLWTRDTQYF,TRBV7-2,-
CASSIAGTIYNEQFF,TRBV19,-
CASSLTRRRSNTEAFF,TRBV12-3/TRBV12-4,-
CASSYSTKQGPNTGELFF,TRBV6-2/TRBV6-3,-
CASSSGSPTNEKLFF,TRBV7-2,-
CASSSAGTSGSYEQYF,TRBV7-2,TRBD2
CASSVVVSPNTGELFF,TRBV9,-
CASGLPGQGTYEQYF,TRBV12-5,TRBD1
CASSPERGVTGELFF,TRBV7-8,TRBD2
CASSLPRDRVRSYNEQFF,TRBV5-1,TRBD1
CASSLLYGLAGGGNEQFF,TRBV7-6,TRBD2
CASSRGQVYEQYF,TRBV5-4,TRBD1
CASLGTSIFERGQYF,TRBV6-2/TRBV6-3,TRBD2
CASSLGLGVDTQYF,TRBV9,-
CASSLGQAPGQPQHF,TRBV5-1,-
CASGLAGGLLTDTQYF,TRBV5-1,TRBD2
CASSLGTRGNQPQHF,TRBV7-2,-